Following are 15 T cell receptor beta chains from one sample sequenced in a study of CD8 T cells in ankylosing spondylitis. TCRdb redid the calling of the 5' RACE reads with MiXCR, one entry per CDR3 protein. The sample lists about 240,000 distinct CDR3 sequences, 20% to 30% occurring once. Material for sequencing was blood, either unsorted or a sorted T cell fraction (not recorded which). Receptors were obtained from a male donor with ankylosing spondylitis or in good health (not recorded which).

This sequence joins TRBV5-6 and TRBJ2-3; TRBD2 aligns across 9 bases. The CDR3 has 16 amino acids. Germline trimming cut 7 bases from V and 4 bases from J; bases unmatched to any gene: 13. Germline V lookup: CDR1 SGHDT, CDR2 YYEEEE. The CDR3 DNA sequence: TGTGCCAGCCGCGCCGCGGGGGGGCAGGTGGCAGATACGCAGTATTTT. This codes for CASRAAGGQVADTQYF.

V gene TRBV12-3 or TRBV12-4 combines with J gene TRBJ1-3; D may be TRBD1 (6 bases). The CDR3 has 15 amino acids. Trimming took off 7 bases at V and 2 bases at J, with 15 bases between the two ends. This chain's CDR3 is CASTQNGGTGNTIYF. CDR3 bases: TGTGCCAGCACCCAAAATGGGGGCACTGGAAACACCATATATTTT.

The gene calls are TRBV12-3 or TRBV12-4 and TRBJ2-7; D could derive from TRBD1 or TRBD2 (5 bases each). There are 14 residues in the CDR3. Trimming pared 1 base from V and 5 bases from J, leaving 12 bases between. Here the CDR3 reads CASSLGGTAHEQYF. The CDR3 nucleotides are TGTGCCAGCAGTTTAGGGGGGACCGCGCACGAGCAGTACTTC.

The chain recombines TRBV20-1 with TRBJ2-5; TRBD1 or TRBD2 may be the D gene (5 bases each). CDR3 length equals 12 residues. Germline values: CDR1 DFQATT, CDR2 SNEGSKA (reference sequence). V lost 3 bases and J lost 4, with 9 bases in between. CDR3 region: CSASQGTETQYF. The DNA for the CDR3 is TGCAGTGCTAGTCAAGGGACAGAGACCCAGTACTTC.

This chain uses TRBV20-1 with TRBJ1-1; D perhaps matches TRBD1 (6 bases). The CDR3 extends over 14 amino acids. Between the trimmed V and J ends, which lost 5 bases and 0 bases, there was a span of 13 bases. CDR1 and CDR2 (germline): DFQATT, SNEGSKA (reference sequence). The CDR3 reads CSALQDSMNTEAFF. The CDR3 DNA reads TGCAGTGCTCTACAGGACAGTATGAACACTGAAGCTTTCTTT.

The CDR3 bases are TGCAGCGTTGAAACCTGGGGGCGCCGGTACGAGCAGTACTTC. This encodes CSVETWGRRYEQYF. The J gene is TRBJ2-7, the V gene TRBV29-1; the D gene is possibly TRBD1 (6 bases). Germline V gene data show CDR1 as SQVTM and CDR2 as ANQGSEA. V was clipped by 2 bases and J by 4 bases, with 15 bases between them. The CDR3 has 14 residues.

This clonotype was observed at least ten times. CDR3 nucleotides: TGTGCCACCCGAAACTCCTATAATTCACCCCTCCACTTT. The encoded protein is CATRNSYNSPLHF. This rearrangement joins TRBV28 to TRBJ1-6, with D hard to call. V was cut by 10 bases and J by 0 bases, with 7 bases left in between. The CDR3 is 13 residues long. The germline V gene has CDR1 MDHEN and CDR2 SYDVKM.

This clonotype appeared many times. The chain combines TRBV12-3 or TRBV12-4 with TRBJ2-7; no clear D. V was trimmed by 5 bases and J by 0 bases, leaving 11 bases between them. The length of the CDR3 is 14 residues. Here the CDR3 reads CASSPSASSYEQYF. CDR3 sequence (DNA): TGTGCCAGCAGTCCCTCAGCGAGCTCCTACGAGCAGTACTTC.

This clonotype was picked up many times. V and J are TRBV12-3 or TRBV12-4 and TRBJ2-7, with no clear D. Deletions cut 5 bases from V and 2 bases from J, with 13 bases between. The CDR3 has 14 amino acids. The CDR3 sequence: CASSLNRAAYEQYF. The CDR3, as DNA: TGTGCCAGCAGTCTCAACCGGGCCGCCTACGAGCAGTACTTC.

The chain links TRBV12-3 or TRBV12-4 to TRBJ2-7; 7 bases agree with TRBD1. CDR3 length: 14 amino acids. J gave up 0 bases and V 6 bases, and 5 bases lay outside the gene matches. The CDR3 bases are TGTGCCAGCAGGGGGACAGCCGCCTCCTACGAGCAGTACTTC. Its protein is CASRGTAASYEQYF.

This clonotype has ten or more counts. The chain joins TRBV12-3 or TRBV12-4 to TRBJ2-7, with 7 bases matching TRBD2. After removal of 4 bases from V and 5 bases from J, the junction contained 5 bases not matched to a gene. The length of the CDR3 is 13 residues. CDR3 nucleotide sequence: TGTGCCAGCAGTTGGATCCGGGGGGACGAGCAGTACTTC. Translated: CASSWIRGDEQYF.

This chain joins TRBV24-1 and TRBJ2-1; 12 bases line up with TRBD2. This CDR3 is built from 17 residues. V lost 0 bases to trimming and J lost 6 bases; unmatched junction nucleotides: 5. CDR1 and CDR2 (germline): KGHDR, SFDVKD. CDR3 DNA: TGTGCCACCAGTGATTTGCAGGCTAGCGGGGGGGGCAATGAGCAGTTCTTC. Its translation: CATSDLQASGGGNEQFF.

V and J are TRBV27 and TRBJ2-1; TRBD2 agrees at 11 bases. Per germline, CDR1 MNHEY and CDR2 SMNVEV (reference sequence). There are 17 residues in the CDR3. V lost 2 bases to trimming and J lost 7 bases; unmatched junction nucleotides: 10. The DNA of the CDR3 is TGTGCCAGCAGTTTACTCGGGCTAGCGGGGGGACCGAATGAGCAGTTCTTC. Encoded protein: CASSLLGLAGGPNEQFF.

There are many counts of this clonotype. The chain joins TRBV29-1 to TRBJ1-2; D not certain. The CDR3 length is 14 residues. V gave up 3 bases and J gave up 3 bases, with 14 bases separating them. CDR1 is SQVTM and CDR2 is ANQGSEA in the germline V gene. This chain's CDR3 is CSVDKRGGDYGYTF. The CDR3 DNA follows: TGCAGCGTTGATAAACGGGGAGGAGACTATGGCTACACCTTC. Drawing the rest from reference TRBV29-1 and TRBJ1-2, the complete variable domain is SAVISQKPSRDICQRGTSLTIQCQVDSQVTMMFWYRQQPGQSLTLIATANQGSEATYESGFVIDKFPISRPNLTFSTLTVSNMSPEDSSIYLCSVDKRGGDYGYTFGSGTRLTVV.

This clonotype has just a few counts. This sequence joins TRBV20-1 and TRBJ1-2; weak D call: TRBD1 (6 bases). CDR1 is DFQATT and CDR2 is SNEGSKA in the germline V gene (reference sequence). The CDR3 covers 13 residues. V lost 3 bases and J 6 bases, leaving 14 bases between the germline ends. This chain's CDR3 is CSASWSRGHGYTF. CDR3 DNA sequence: TGCAGTGCTAGTTGGAGCAGGGGCCATGGCTACACCTTC.